This paragraph covers one T cell receptor (beta chain) sequence. Germline V CDR1 and CDR2: LNHDA, SQIVND (reference sequence). Trimming pared 7 bases from V and 4 bases from J, leaving 11 bases between. The CDR3 totals 13 residues. The data were taken from a study of OX40 agonist ivuxolimab in advanced cancers. Here immunoSEQ multiplex PCR was the method, and the copy in TCRdb shows in-frame clones only, minus some. The table includes over 150,000 clones, 85% to 95% detected once. Sequenced material: CD4+ or CD8+ T cells sorted from blood, taken in a trial of the OX40 agonist ivuxolimab. V and J are TRBV19 and TRBJ1-3; unclear D gene. The TCR originated in an adult with an advanced solid tumor such as melanoma, head and neck, liver or kidney cancer. CDR3 in DNA: TGTGCCAGTACCCTGGACTGGGGAAACACCATATATTTT. It is translated as CASTLDWGNTIYF.